The rows below give T cell receptor beta chains drawn from one sample of a study of metastatic and nonmetastatic thyroid tumors. TCRdb used MiXCR to call clones anew from the PCR reads. The top ten hold roughly 9.6% of the sample, which has roughly 4,700 clones, roughly 29% seen once. Sequenced sample: adjacent normal tissue. The receptors originated from a female donor with papillary thyroid cancer or a benign thyroid nodule (not recorded which). Some clones in this sample may be carry-over from other donors' samples. Each CDR3 is given with its conserved first and last residue. A D gene is named only where the DNA matches it firmly. Not every row has a clone size; where given, it reads once, few, many or a size class.

d_gene	v_gene	abundance	j_gene	CDR3aa	CDR3nt
TRBD2	TRBV11-2	-	TRBJ2-1	CASSLEAGGSYNEQFF	TGTGCCAGCAGCTTAGAGGCGGGGGGCTCCTACAATGAGCAGTTCTTC
-	TRBV28	-	TRBJ2-1	CASSLTGRNHNEQFF	TGTGCCAGCAGTTTAACGGGGCGCAACCACAATGAGCAGTTCTTC
-	TRBV6-1	-	TRBJ1-5	CASSEFLGADNQPQHF	TGTGCCAGCAGTGAATTTCTGGGGGCGGACAATCAGCCCCAGCATTTT
-	TRBV11-2	-	TRBJ1-1	CASSLGGTVYFEAFF	TGTGCCAGCAGCCTTGGAGGGACGGTCTATTTTGAAGCTTTCTTT
TRBD2	TRBV4-3	many	TRBJ2-5	CASSRFGRGIGETQYF	TGCGCCAGCAGCCGGTTCGGGAGGGGTATCGGAGAGACCCAGTACTTC
TRBD1	TRBV12-5	medium-sized	TRBJ2-7	CASGLDGTGSNEQYF	TGTGCTAGTGGTTTGGACGGGACAGGGTCGAACGAGCAGTACTTC
TRBD1	TRBV5-1	large	TRBJ1-1	CASSLDGQVEAFF	TGCGCCAGCAGCTTGGATGGACAGGTTGAAGCTTTCTTT
-	TRBV18	-	TRBJ2-3	CASSPHSTDTQYF	TGTGCCAGCTCACCACACAGCACAGATACGCAGTATTTT
-	TRBV25-1	-	TRBJ1-2	CASGLRDGYTF	TGTGCCAGCGGACTGAGGGATGGCTACACCTTC
-	TRBV11-2	-	TRBJ2-2	CASGHETVLGGELFF	TGTGCCAGCGGCCACGAGACGGTATTAGGCGGGGAGCTGTTTTTT
TRBD2	TRBV10-3	-	TRBJ2-7	CAITSGGGSYEQYF	TGTGCCATCACCTCCGGGGGGGGGTCCTACGAGCAGTACTTC
-	TRBV28	few	TRBJ2-2	CASSREDGPDTGELFF	TGTGCCAGCAGCCGGGAAGACGGGCCAGACACCGGGGAGCTGTTTTTT
-	TRBV19	medium-sized	TRBJ2-1	CASSNGYNEQFF	TGTGCCAGTAGTAACGGGTACAATGAGCAGTTCTTC
-	TRBV13	-	TRBJ2-1	CASSLDLDGTTYNEQFF	TGTGCCAGCAGCTTAGATCTCGACGGGACGACCTACAATGAGCAGTTCTTC
TRBD1	TRBV2	-	TRBJ1-1	CASKRGGADTEAFF	TGTGCCAGCAAAAGAGGGGGCGCGGACACTGAAGCTTTCTTT
TRBD1	TRBV6-1	few	TRBJ1-6	CASSERTGAHNSPLHF	TGTGCCAGCAGTGAGCGAACAGGGGCCCATAATTCACCCCTCCACTTT
TRBD2	TRBV5-1	-	TRBJ2-5	CTSSLGTSGGETQYF	TGCACCAGCAGCTTGGGGACTAGCGGGGGAGAGACCCAGTACTTC
-	TRBV5-1	once	TRBJ1-2	CASSLGPANYGYTF	TGCGCCAGCAGCTTGGGTCCAGCTAACTATGGCTACACCTTC
-	TRBV2	large	TRBJ2-7	CASSGSGSNSYEQYF	TGTGCCAGCAGTGGGAGCGGATCAAACTCCTACGAGCAGTACTTC
-	TRBV14	-	TRBJ1-2	CATQEGANYGYTF	TGTGCCACACAGGAGGGAGCTAACTATGGCTACACCTTC
TRBD2	TRBV10-2	-	TRBJ2-1	CASNLAGGNEQFF	TGCGCCAGCAATTTAGCGGGGGGCAATGAGCAGTTCTTC
TRBD2	TRBV18	-	TRBJ2-3	CASSPLLSGSTDTQYF	TGTGCCAGCTCACCTCTCCTTAGCGGGAGCACAGATACGCAGTATTTT
-	TRBV9	-	TRBJ2-1	CASSPKGGTEVDVVFF	TGTGCCAGCAGCCCCAAAGGGGGGACTGAGGTCGATGTGGTGTTCTTC
-	TRBV20-1	many	TRBJ2-2	CSARVQGGAGELFF	TGCAGTGCTAGGGTCCAGGGTGGGGCCGGGGAGCTGTTTTTT
-	TRBV6-1	-	TRBJ1-2	CASSDLQTLGYTF	TGTGCCAGCAGTGACCTACAGACCCTTGGCTACACCTTC
-	TRBV7-2	-	TRBJ2-7	CASSLSSGTAYEQYF	TGTGCCAGCAGCTTATCATCCGGCACCGCCTACGAGCAGTACTTC
-	TRBV4-2	medium-sized	TRBJ2-3	CASSQDISGAGTDTQYF	TGTGCCAGCAGCCAAGATATCTCCGGGGCCGGCACAGATACGCAGTATTTT
-	TRBV5-1	-	TRBJ1-1	CASSFSGSTEAFF	TGCGCCAGCAGCTTTTCAGGGAGCACTGAAGCTTTCTTT
TRBD1	TRBV11-1	-	TRBJ1-4	CASSLEWTGAPTNEKLFF	TGTGCCAGCAGCTTAGAATGGACAGGGGCCCCAACTAATGAAAAACTGTTTTTT
-	TRBV12-3/TRBV12-4	medium-sized	TRBJ2-5	CASRQGRETQYF	TGTGCCAGCAGGCAGGGGCGGGAGACCCAGTACTTC
-	TRBV6-2/TRBV6-3	medium-sized	TRBJ2-1	CASRPTRDEQFF	TGTGCCAGCAGGCCTACTAGGGATGAGCAGTTCTTC
-	TRBV5-1	-	TRBJ2-7	CASSLGDRSYEQYF	TGCGCCAGCAGCTTGGGGGACCGATCCTACGAGCAGTACTTC
TRBD1	TRBV19	-	TRBJ2-3	CASSKPGQITDTQYF	TGTGCCAGTAGTAAACCGGGACAGATCACAGATACGCAGTATTTT
TRBD2	TRBV20-1	once	TRBJ2-5	CSAELAGGETQYF	TGCAGTGCTGAACTAGCGGGGGGGGAGACCCAGTACTTC
-	TRBV6-1	medium-sized	TRBJ1-1	CASTQRRGDTFF	TGTGCCAGCACCCAACGCAGGGGAGATACTTTCTTT
TRBD1	TRBV6-2/TRBV6-3	few	TRBJ2-7	CASRQTGGARNEQYF	TGTGCCAGCAGACAGACAGGGGGCGCAAGAAACGAGCAGTACTTC
TRBD2	TRBV20-1	few	TRBJ2-2	CSARDTVSSGSLGTGELFF	TGCAGTGCTAGAGACACCGTCTCTAGCGGGAGCCTGGGCACCGGGGAGCTGTTTTTT
-	TRBV5-1	medium-sized	TRBJ1-2	CASSLERVRDCTF	TGCGCCAGCAGCCTGGAAAGGGTCCGGGATTGCACCTTC
-	TRBV11-3	medium-sized	TRBJ2-7	CASSLETLSTVPSEQYF	TGTGCCAGCAGCTTAGAGACCCTCTCGACTGTACCCTCCGAGCAGTACTTC